This T cell receptor beta chain was sequenced during a study of blood T cell repertoires in COVID-19. At the level of the study: COVID-19 samples collected from the United States, Italy and Spain covered acute and convalescent phases.

J gave up 5 bases and V 3 bases, and 8 bases lay outside the gene matches. This CDR3 spans 15 amino acids. Looked up from germline, CDR1 is ENHRY and CDR2 is SYGVKD. In the authors' methods: Cell counts per sample came from amplifying reference gene primers. Method: immunoSEQ multiplex PCR; TCRdb's copy keeps in-frame clones and lacks some. That table supplies the V and J calls and clone size; D and trimming were determined from the DNA. The sample holds around 70,000 clones, about 80% seen once. Material: peripheral blood. This sequence originates from a human donor in a cohort sampled during active COVID-19. V gene TRBV10-3 combines with J gene TRBJ2-5; 8 bases line up with TRBD1. The CDR3 DNA reads as TGTGCCATCAGTGATGGACAGGGAGGCTGGGAGACCCAGTACTTC. As protein: CAISDGQGGWETQYF.